The T cell receptor beta chain under discussion was sequenced for a study of cytomegalovirus exposure and HLA in healthy donors (dated by TCRdb to 2017 to 2019). Broadly, across the study: An earlier analysis of 550 to 700 of the donors reported approximately 300 Gb of sequence data and about 100 million unique TCR beta sequences from about 180 million T cells. About 300 gigabases of sequencing data and around 80 million unique TCR sequences made up an early release that covered several hundred HLA-typed donors. The genetic ancestry cluster associated with self-reported Caucasian donors included 81% of the roughly 400 genotyped donors. The study aimed to test whether cataloging public T cell receptors could reveal signatures of past pathogen exposure. Using immunosequencing, the study profiled T cell repertoires from about 620 subjects and related those repertoires to cytomegalovirus serostatus. In addition to the first cohort of approximately 650 subjects, a separate validation cohort of approximately 120 different subjects was used. High-throughput TCR immunosequencing, statistical association of individual TCRs with disease status, and machine learning were combined to predict cytomegalovirus infection status. To study patterns of TCR occurrence, a later analysis re-analyzed previously published TCR beta repertoires from 666 donors and added high-resolution HLA genotyping. Rather than drawing on any new phenotypic data, the later analysis identified candidate immune exposures from TCR beta sequences and the way those sequences occurred across donors. An earlier analysis of around 580 of the donors used high-throughput TCR beta sequencing to judge whether each TCR beta V gene segment behaved as functional or pseudogenic. Donor age, sex, ethnicity and CMV serostatus were compiled alongside the repertoire data. A later genetic analysis took genome-wide SNP genotypes for about three fifths of the roughly 700 donors and used that subset as a discovery cohort. Every discovery cohort repertoire had been produced on one sequencing platform. Class I and class II HLA loci were covered by the typing at four-digit resolution. The number of donors typed differed by locus, with roughly 629-640 for A, B, C, DRB1 and DQB1, roughly 550 for DQA1, nearly 610 for DPA1, and around 460 for DPB1. Roughly 5 DR-DQ haplotypes were handled as single units for association and clustering, since linkage in the cohort was strong. Across about 380 genotyped donors of the cohort, an average of approximately 200,000 unique TCR beta nucleotide sequences per donor were sequenced, and approximately 17% of those sequences were non-productive. Results and caveats for the whole study, not just this receptor: While some public TCRs were present in many individuals, most TCR sequences turned up only very rarely across donors. Some IMGT-functional V segments, including TRBV6-2 and TRBV6-3, could not be told apart with the 87-base-pair reads, so those segments were excluded. Strong co-occurrence of HLA alleles, especially DR and DQ, made assigning TCR associations to individual alleles difficult. In a later analysis, several top co-occurrence clusters were reported to appear linked to parvovirus B19, influenza, CMV and Epstein-Barr virus. In this cohort, only TCR beta chains were sequenced, and detectable features were limited by the absence of alpha or paired-chain data. The study listed 170 or so TCR beta chains as associated with cytomegalovirus. In a later genetic analysis, a missense DCLRE1C variant was associated with V-gene and J-gene trimming of TCR beta chains, and the association was replicated in an independent cohort. The authors suggested that the approach could potentially be generalized to other disease states and immunological phenotypes. A later genetic analysis reported fewer N-insertions in productive TCRs among donors in an Asian-associated ancestry cluster than the roughly 670-donor mean. CMV serostatus was the only immune exposure information available for the cohort. A further reported finding was that TCR beta sequences accurately predicted the HLA-A and HLA-B alleles for most subjects in the first cohort. Roughly uniform sequencing depth across donors was assumed in presence/absence analyses, although this assumption may not hold. Most CMV-associated TCR beta chains appeared to be HLA-restricted in a later analysis, and the HLA associations seemed to be driven largely by CMV exposure. In a later analysis, 16,951 TCR beta sequences were associated with specific HLA alleles at a false discovery rate of 0.05. Broadly in line with IMGT annotations, most TCR beta V segments showed up in productive rearrangements about 87% or about 30% of the time in an earlier analysis of approximately 640 of the donors. Because counts were too low, roughly 18 rarely observed V segments, including chromosome 9 orphons, were left out of the earlier analysis of a few hundred of the donors. Linkage disequilibrium might explain the correlated functional status among segregating V segments, but an unknown experimental factor could not be ruled out. According to a later analysis, TCR association rates differed among HLA loci, with DRB1 alleles showing the most associated TCRs and HLA-C alleles showing the fewest. A cluster of highly shared sequence variants was judged likely to be a technical artifact of the sequencing pipeline. The classifier was reported to diagnose cytomegalovirus status with high specificity and sensitivity in both the original and validation cohorts. In a later analysis, HLA-associated TCR beta chains were found to be more clonally expanded and to have lower generation probabilities than equally common non-associated chains. HLA typing was unavailable for some donors at each locus, so association tests used only the typed subset. Three of the identified cytomegalovirus-associated TCR beta chains were confirmed in vitro to be specific for cytomegalovirus antigens.

The cohort comprised approximately 700 healthy bone marrow donors. Cohort members were all nominally healthy when sampled, although unrecorded immune exposures were likely present. The donor tested CMV seropositive and was one of the 289 seropositive cohort members. Every donor gave a peripheral blood sample, and the peripheral blood mononuclear cells from that sample were used for TCR beta sequencing. Genomic DNA extraction from the blood cell samples was performed with the Qiagen DNeasy Blood Extraction Kit. The library was produced with the immunoSEQ multiplex PCR assay. A mixture of 60 forward primers for TCR Vbeta segments and 13 reverse primers for TCR Jbeta segments was used in the multiplex PCR. A multiplex PCR assay on genomic DNA amplified the CDR3 region of rearranged TCR beta genes. The Illumina HiSeq System was used to sequence the amplified TCR beta libraries as 87-base-pair reads. On the authors' methods: Across the 700 or so repertoires, a later analysis counted 60 million to 90 million unique TCR beta chains, some 11 million of which were shared by at least two donors. Raw reads were error-corrected and collapsed into unique sequences with a nearest-neighbor algorithm that merged closely related sequences to remove PCR and sequencing errors. CDR3 sequences were aligned to IMGT reference sequences to assign V, D and J gene segments. Each retained sequence needed at least a six-nucleotide match to both a V gene segment and a J gene segment. A rearrangement was called productive if the CDR3 had no stop codons and remained in frame with V and J, and every other rearrangement was called non-productive. CDR3 was defined by IMGT convention, running from the second conserved V-encoded cysteine to the conserved J-encoded phenylalanine. Sequences without an unambiguous match to a single V gene segment were excluded from the earlier analysis of approximately 600 of the donors. An earlier analysis of around 600 of the donors classified V segments as functional when productive rearrangements were above 56.7% and as segregating when the standard deviation between donors was above 5%. To diagnose cytomegalovirus status from the catalog of TCR beta chain sequences, a statistical classification framework was built. In a later analysis, V and J genes were assigned by comparing TCR nucleotide sequences against IMGT/GENE-DB human TR gene sequences. A later analysis assigned CDR3 sequences and most-parsimonious VDJ recombination scenarios with the TCRdist pipeline. In a later analysis, each TCR beta chain was defined by its CDR3 amino acid sequence together with its V-gene family, and reads lacking a unique V-gene family were excluded. In a later analysis, approximately 640 highly shared, low-generation-probability nucleotide sequences were removed to address suspected cross-contamination and a sequencing artifact. In a later analysis, a clonal expansion index for each public chain was calculated from normalized within-repertoire ranks of inferred template counts. In a later analysis, generation probabilities were computed with a VDJ recombination model fitted to out-of-frame rearrangements, and the resulting probabilities were checked against IGoR. In a later analysis, TCR-TCR, TCR-HLA and TCR-CMV co-occurrence was scored with hypergeometric tests, and a repertoire-size bias correction was applied to TCR pairs. To estimate false discovery rates, a later analysis permuted the HLA or CMV assignments 20 times. A later analysis grouped co-occurring TCRs with DBSCAN, adding TCRdist sequence similarity when clustering within HLA-allele-positive subsets. Co-occurrence clustering excluded repertoires with fewer than 30,000 or more than 120,000 public chains, plus five with anomalous nucleotide sharing. This immuneACCESS table, as held by TCRdb, lists in-frame sequences with V and J called but not all clones. Of the missing ones, under half trace to an unresolved V gene in checked studies; the others have no known cause. V, J and clone size reflect that table, while D and trimming were determined from the DNA. The sample table shows roughly 150,000 clones, and roughly 85% are seen once. The top ten clonotypes cover 2% to 3% of the sample.

At the junction V is shortened by 4 bases and J by 6 bases, with 16 bases in between. Measured from the cysteine to the phenylalanine, the CDR3 is 15 residues long. Only CDR3 DNA is held: 45 bases, read in frame from base 1. The germline V gene (reference sequence) yields LNHDA for CDR1 and SQIVND for CDR2. With regard to this clone: Its binding antigen is unknown. No base qualities exist here, and no much larger clone lies one base off it.

This receptor was taken from a man between 25 and 39 years old in good health and CMV-seropositive. This sequence uses TRBV19 and TRBJ1-5, with no confidently assigned D gene. Sequencing was performed on PBMCs. The bases are TGTGCCAGTAGTAACGGACCGACTAAAGGTCAGCCCCAGCATTTT. This gives the protein CASSNGPTKGQPQHF.